What follows are 18 T cell receptor beta chains derived from one specimen sequenced in a study of shared clonotypes between healthy human individuals. Assay: immunoSEQ multiplex PCR; the TCRdb copy retains only in-frame clones and omits some. The sample yields over a million clones, approximately 78% seen once. Sequenced sample: memory CD4+ T cells from PBMCs. Specified subset: CD45RA-negative fraction. The receptors were sampled from a man younger than 35 in good health. Some clones in this sample may be carry-over from other donors' samples.

A few counts support this clone. The chain is built from TRBV19 and TRBJ2-3, with 8 bases that match TRBD2. The CDR3 runs to 14 residues. J lost 6 bases, V lost 6 bases, and 8 bases had no gene match. Germline V lookup: CDR1 LNHDA, CDR2 SQIVND (reference sequence). CDR3 coding DNA: TGTGCCAGTAGAACAGCGGGAGACCTGGATACGCAGTATTTT. As protein: CASRTAGDLDTQYF.

This chain uses TRBV5-1 with TRBJ2-7, with D unclear. Germline V gene data show CDR1 as SGHRS and CDR2 as YFSETQ. The CDR3 is 14 residues long. V gave up 0 bases and J gave up 3 bases, with 10 bases separating them. The CDR3 here is CASSLGSSIYEQYF. The DNA of the CDR3 is TGCGCCAGCAGCTTGGGTTCCAGTATCTACGAGCAGTACTTC.

J is TRBJ2-3 and V is TRBV5-1; 7 nucleotides agree with TRBD2. Germline assignment: CDR1 SGHRS and CDR2 YFSETQ. The V segment lost 0 bases and the J segment 3 bases; nucleotides outside the gene matches: 7. This CDR3 is 16 amino acids long. The CDR3 bases are TGCGCCAGCAGCTTGGAACTAGCGATGGGAACAGATACGCAGTATTTT. This codes for CASSLELAMGTDTQYF. The full variable domain, rest sourced from reference TRBV5-1 and TRBJ2-3, is KAGVTQTPRYLIKTRGQQVTLSCSPISGHRSVSWYQQTPGQGLQFLFEYFSETQRNKGNFPGRFSGRQFSNSRSEMNVSTLELGDSALYLCASSLELAMGTDTQYFGPGTRLTVL.

This rearrangement joins TRBV9 to TRBJ1-1; D remains unclear. V was shortened by 2 bases and J by 8 bases, with 10 bases between the two germline ends. CDR1 is SGDLS and CDR2 is YYNGEE in the germline V gene. This CDR3 region has 12 residues. Here the CDR3 reads CASSVSLGEAFF. CDR3 DNA: TGTGCCAGCAGCGTCAGCCTGGGGGAAGCTTTCTTT.

The gene calls are TRBV5-1 and TRBJ2-7; D unresolved. Germline V gene lookup returns CDR1 SGHRS and CDR2 YFSETQ. Between the trimmed V and J ends, which lost 5 bases and 3 bases, there was a span of 12 bases. This CDR3 has 13 residues. The CDR3 DNA reads TGCGCCAGCAGATGGGCAGCAGACTACGAGCAGTACTTC. It codes for CASRWAADYEQYF.

V usage is TRBV4-1 and J usage is TRBJ2-5; 7 nucleotides align to TRBD1. CDR1 MGHRA and CDR2 YSYEKL come from the germline V gene. This CDR3 spans 15 amino acids. The V gene end was trimmed by 3 bases and the J gene end by 3 bases; junction bases not matched to a gene: 7. The CDR3 region has the DNA TGCGCCAGCAGCCAGCAACAGGGGCGGGAAGAGACCCAGTACTTC. Translating gives CASSQQQGREETQYF.

The rearrangement links TRBV10-3 to TRBJ2-7; unclear D gene. The germline V gene has CDR1 ENHRY and CDR2 SYGVKD. The CDR3 totals 11 residues. Trimming stripped 3 bases from V and 4 bases from J, with 4 bases between. Here the CDR3 DNA reads TGTGCCATCAGTGATATATACGAGCAGTACTTC. Translated: CAISDIYEQYF.

The chain uses TRBV4-2 and TRBJ1-2, with D hard to call. The CDR3 covers 14 residues. Germline V gene data show CDR1 as LGHNA and CDR2 as YNFKEQ. V gave up 0 bases and J gave up 5 bases, with 10 bases separating them. CDR3 amino acids: CASSQDSSLYGYTF. The CDR3 DNA reads as TGTGCCAGCAGCCAAGATAGTAGCCTTTATGGCTACACCTTC.

The chain employs TRBV18 and TRBJ2-3; perhaps TRBD2 as D (7 bases). The germline CDR1 and CDR2 sequences are KGHSH and LQKENI. The V end lost 0 bases, the J end lost 3 bases, and 10 bases lay between the germline ends. CDR3 size: 15 residues. The CDR3 reads CASSPPGRGTDTQYF. The CDR3 DNA follows: TGTGCCAGCTCACCACCGGGGAGGGGGACAGATACGCAGTATTTT.

Points on this clone: This likely stems from a read error, as it lies one base from a far larger clone. The V gene is TRBV2, the J gene TRBJ2-7; 9 positions agree with TRBD1. The V gene's germline CDR1 is SNHLY and CDR2 FYNNEI. The CDR3 has 18 amino acids. The CDR3 is CASSIPAQPGQGPYEQHF. The DNA for the CDR3 is TGTGCCAGCAGTATTCCGGCCCAACCGGGACAGGGACCCTACGAGCAGCACTTC.

This chain connects TRBV7-9 to TRBJ1-2, with a tentative D call TRBD1 (6 bases). The V end lost 1 base, the J end lost 4 bases, and 16 bases lay between the germline ends. There are 16 residues in the CDR3. Germline CDR1 SEHNR, CDR2 FQNEAQ (reference sequence). This CDR3 reads CASSLGREQGGYGYTF. Here the CDR3 DNA reads TGTGCCAGCAGCTTAGGGAGGGAACAGGGCGGCTATGGCTACACCTTC.

This clone was seen more than once but under ten times. The chain recombines TRBV5-5 with TRBJ2-7; TRBD2 is a possible D gene (6 bases). V was shortened by 1 base and J by 3 bases, with 14 bases between the two germline ends. The CDR3 length is 15 residues. Germline loops: CDR1 SGHKS, CDR2 YYEKEE (reference sequence). CDR3 amino acids: CASSLSQGGFYEQYF. CDR3 sequence (DNA): TGTGCCAGCAGCTTGAGCCAGGGAGGTTTCTACGAGCAGTACTTC.

This clone was counted a few times. Just one base apart from a much larger clone, this may be a read error. The chain joins TRBV7-2 to TRBJ2-3, with no clear D. Trimming stripped 5 bases from V and 3 bases from J, with 3 bases between. Germline V gene data show CDR1 as SGHTA and CDR2 as FQGNSA. The CDR3 extends over 11 amino acids. CDR3 sequence: CASSDTDTQYF. The CDR3 bases are TGTGCCAGCAGCGATACAGATACGCAGTATTTT.

The V gene is TRBV2, the J gene TRBJ2-7; the D is unclear. Germline lookup yields CDR1 SNHLY and CDR2 FYNNEI. Trimming cost V 4 bases and J 5 bases, with 15 bases left between them. The CDR3 sequence is 14 residues long. The CDR3, as DNA: TGTGCCAGCAGTGTGGCAGCCCTTCGGGACGAGCAGTACTTC. Amino acids: CASSVAALRDEQYF.

The rearrangement links TRBV4-1 to TRBJ2-1; D is perhaps TRBD1 (6 bases). The V end lost 2 bases, the J end lost 6 bases, and 8 bases lay between the germline ends. Germline CDR1 reads MGHRA; CDR2 reads YSYEKL. The CDR3 runs 13 residues. The CDR3 reads CASSQLGGNEQFF. The CDR3 nucleotides are TGCGCCAGCAGCCAACTAGGGGGCAATGAGCAGTTCTTC.

V gene TRBV28 combines with J gene TRBJ2-2, with D unclear. The V end was cut by 7 bases, the J end by 3 bases, with 9 bases between. This CDR3 contains 13 residues. Germline values: CDR1 MDHEN, CDR2 SYDVKM. In nucleotides, the CDR3 is TGTGCCAGCACGGTCCTACACACCGGGGAGCTGTTTTTT. This translates into CASTVLHTGELFF.

Concerning this clone: A clone one base away is much larger, so this may be a read error. The rearrangement links TRBV6-4 to TRBJ2-1; TRBD2 is a possible D gene (5 bases). Trimming shortened V by 6 bases and J by 3 bases, and 6 bases separated the two germline ends. There are 12 residues in the CDR3. The germline CDR1 and CDR2 sequences are MRHNA and SNTAGT. The CDR3 nucleotides are TGTGCCAGCAGCGGGGACTACAATGAGCAGTTCTTC. Encoded protein: CASSGDYNEQFF.

Concerning this clone itself: The sample contains more than one DNA sequence encoding this CDR3. This chain links TRBV19 with TRBJ1-1; D gene uncertain. The V gene lost 5 bases and the J gene lost 1 base, with 8 bases spanning the gap. Germline CDR1 is LNHDA and CDR2 is SQIVND (reference sequence). The CDR3 extends over 13 amino acids. CDR3 sequence reads: CASSFGKNTEAFF. CDR3 in DNA: TGTGCCAGTAGTTTCGGGAAGAACACTGAAGCTTTCTTT. The full variable domain, rest sourced from reference TRBV19 and TRBJ1-1, is DGGITQSPKYLFRKEGQNVTLSCEQNLNHDAMYWYRQDPGQGLRLIYYSQIVNDFQKGDIAEGYSVSREKKESFPLTVTSAQKNPTAFYLCASSFGKNTEAFFGQGTRLTVV.